One and the same sample provided the 18 T cell receptor beta chains below, sequenced in a study of memory CD4+ T cells and cytomegalovirus serostatus. Here immunoSEQ multiplex PCR was the method, and the copy in TCRdb shows in-frame clones only, minus some. The data contain tens of thousands of clones, around 76% of them singletons. Single viable CD3+CD4+CD8-CD45RO+ cells were sorted as the memory CD4+ T cells. The specimen was memory CD4+ T cells from blood. Source of these receptors: an adult in good health and CMV-seropositive.

This clone came up a few times. DNA of the CDR3: TGTGCCAGCAGCGTAGCGGGAGCGGGGGGGGATACGCAGTATTTT. Translating it yields CASSVAGAGGDTQYF. The rearrangement joins TRBV9 to TRBJ2-3; 10 nucleotides align to TRBD2. V trimming: 0 bases; J trimming: 6 bases; junction bases outside the gene matches: 4. This CDR3 spans 15 amino acids. Per germline, CDR1 SGDLS and CDR2 YYNGEE. Complete variable domain (other parts from reference TRBV9 and TRBJ2-3): DSGVTQTPKHLITATGQRVTLRCSPRSGDLSVYWYQQSLDQGLQFLIQYYNGEERAKGNILERFSAQQFPDLHSELNLSSLELGDSALYFCASSVAGAGGDTQYFGPGTRLTVL.

The genes are TRBV9 and TRBJ2-2, with D possibly being TRBD1 or TRBD2 (5 bases each). Trimming removed 4 bases at V and 6 bases at J, with 16 bases between. Germline CDR1 SGDLS, CDR2 YYNGEE. The CDR3 length is 15 residues. CDR3 nucleotides: TGTGCCAGCAGCTCCCGGGACGTCGGGGCCGGGGAGCTGTTTTTT. This translates into CASSSRDVGAGELFF.

The chain joins TRBV19 to TRBJ1-1, with D uncertain. Germline V lookup: CDR1 LNHDA, CDR2 SQIVND (reference sequence). V was cut by 5 bases and J by 1 base, with 11 bases left in between. The CDR3 loop spans 14 amino acids. CDR3 amino acids: CASSSLDSNTEAFF. CDR3 bases: TGTGCCAGTAGTTCCCTCGACTCGAACACTGAAGCTTTCTTT.

This clone appeared once. The chain is built from TRBV4-1 and TRBJ2-1; the D call may be TRBD1 or TRBD2 (5 bases each). V lost 6 bases and J 6 bases, leaving 18 bases between the germline ends. Germline-derived CDR1 and CDR2 are MGHRA and YSYEKL. This CDR3 has 15 amino acids. The CDR3 is CASRQLLRGSNEQFF. CDR3 DNA: TGCGCCAGCAGACAACTTCTGAGGGGATCCAATGAGCAGTTCTTC.

The rearrangement uses TRBV28 and TRBJ1-2; D gene uncertain. Trimming left V 5 bases short and J 4 bases short, with 8 bases between. Germline V gives CDR1 MDHEN, CDR2 SYDVKM. This CDR3 has 12 amino acids. CDR3 nucleotide sequence: TGTGCCAGCAGTCCCAGCATCTATGGCTACACCTTC. Translation: CASSPSIYGYTF.

The chain has TRBV7-2 and TRBJ1-2; D is ambiguous. The CDR3 sequence is 15 residues long. Looked up from germline, CDR1 is SGHTA and CDR2 is FQGNSA. Trimming left V 2 bases short and J 0 bases short, with 10 bases between. The CDR3, as DNA: TGTGCCAGCAGCTTACACCAGTCTACTAACTATGGCTACACCTTC. Translating it yields CASSLHQSTNYGYTF.

The chain has TRBV18 and TRBJ2-4; D remains ambiguous. The CDR3 length is 14 residues. The ends were cut back, 2 bases at V and 6 bases at J, with 11 bases in the middle. Germline CDR1 reads KGHSH; CDR2 reads LQKENI. The CDR3 DNA reads as TGTGCCAGCTCACCAGTTTTAGATACAAACATTCAGTACTTC. This translates into CASSPVLDTNIQYF. Together with reference TRBV18 and TRBJ2-4, the CDR3 gives the full variable domain: NAGVMQNPRHLVRRRGQEARLRCSPMKGHSHVYWYRQLPEEGLKFMVYLQKENIIDESGMPKERFSAEFPKEGPSILRIQQVVRGDSAAYFCASSPVLDTNIQYFGAGTRLSVL.

This chain connects TRBV5-4 to TRBJ2-7; no reliable D call. Germline lookup yields CDR1 SGHNT and CDR2 YYREEE (reference sequence). Trimming pared 4 bases from V and 2 bases from J, leaving 7 bases between. This CDR3 is 12 amino acids long. CDR3 in amino acids: CASSIGTYEQYF. The CDR3 region has the DNA TGTGCCAGCAGCATAGGGACCTACGAGCAGTACTTC.

V is TRBV5-6 and J is TRBJ2-1, with D possibly being TRBD2 (5 bases). The germline V gene encodes CDR1 SGHDT and CDR2 YYEEEE. Trimming shortened V by 7 bases and J by 0 bases, and 11 bases separated the two germline ends. This CDR3 comprises 14 residues. CDR3 DNA: TGTGCCAGCGATACAACTAGCTCCTACAATGAGCAGTTCTTC. This translates into CASDTTSSYNEQFF. The variable domain in full, completed from reference TRBV5-6 and TRBJ2-1, reads DAGVTQSPTHLIKTRGQQVTLRCSPKSGHDTVSWYQQALGQGPQFIFQYYEEEERQRGNFPDRFSGHQFPNYSSELNVNALLLGDSALYLCASDTTSSYNEQFFGPGTRLTVL.

The genes are TRBV6-1 and TRBJ2-7, with D maybe TRBD2 (6 bases). Trimming removed 6 bases at V and 0 bases at J, with 12 bases between. Germline V gene data show CDR1 as MNHNS and CDR2 as SASEGT. The CDR3 covers 14 residues. CDR3 amino acids: CASREEGFSYEQYF. CDR3 bases: TGTGCCAGCAGAGAGGAGGGTTTCTCCTACGAGCAGTACTTC.

The rearrangement joins TRBV28 to TRBJ1-2; D is possibly TRBD1 (5 bases). V was trimmed by 4 bases and J by 8 bases, leaving 11 bases between them. This CDR3 is built from 12 residues. The germline V gene encodes CDR1 MDHEN and CDR2 SYDVKM. For the CDR3, the DNA is TGTGCCAGCAGTTCCAGGGTTAAAGGCTACACCTTC. Amino acids: CASSSRVKGYTF.

The V call is TRBV7-8, the J call TRBJ1-1; 9 nucleotides align to TRBD1. Per the germline V gene, CDR1 is SGHVS and CDR2 is FQNEAQ. V dropped 5 bases and J dropped 5; count of bases not matched to a gene: 6. CDR3 length: 14 residues. The CDR3 DNA follows: TGTGCCAGCAGCCCTAGACAGGGGGGGACTGAAGCTTTCTTT. It specifies CASSPRQGGTEAFF.

The V and J genes are TRBV2 and TRBJ1-6, with 11 bases that match TRBD1. This CDR3 region has 15 residues. V lost 4 bases and J lost 7; bases outside the gene matches: 3. In germline, CDR1 is SNHLY, CDR2 FYNNEI. The DNA for the CDR3 is TGTGCCAGCAGTGGAGGGGACAGGGGGAATTCACCCCTCCACTTT. As protein: CASSGGDRGNSPLHF. Drawing the rest from reference TRBV2 and TRBJ1-6, the complete variable domain is EPEVTQTPSHQVTQMGQEVILRCVPISNHLYFYWYRQILGQKVEFLVSFYNNEISEKSEIFDDQFSVERPDGSNFTLKIRSTKLEDSAMYFCASSGGDRGNSPLHFGNGTRLTVT.

The gene calls are TRBV27 and TRBJ1-1; tentatively, D is TRBD1 (5 bases). The CDR3 sequence is 14 residues long. Germline V CDR1 and CDR2: MNHEY, SMNVEV (reference sequence). The germline V and J ends were trimmed by 5 bases and 2 bases, with 12 bases remaining between them. The CDR3 reads CASSRAGPNTEAFF. The CDR3 DNA sequence: TGTGCCAGCAGTAGGGCAGGGCCAAACACTGAAGCTTTCTTT.

V usage is TRBV7-2 and J usage is TRBJ2-4, with D tentatively TRBD1 (5 bases). CDR1 and CDR2 from the germline V gene are SGHTA and FQGNSA. Deletions cut 1 base from V and 8 bases from J, with 15 bases between. CDR3 size: 15 residues. CDR3: CASSLVASQGDIQYF. CDR3 in DNA: TGTGCCAGCAGCTTAGTAGCCTCCCAAGGGGACATTCAGTACTTC.

In this sample, this clone turned up a few times. The chain links TRBV18 to TRBJ2-1; unclear D gene. The CDR3 loop spans 11 amino acids. Germline V lookup: CDR1 KGHSH, CDR2 LQKENI. Between the trimmed V and J ends, which lost 2 bases and 7 bases, there was a span of 3 bases. CDR3 region: CASSPINEQFF. CDR3 nucleotide sequence: TGTGCCAGCTCACCAATTAATGAGCAGTTCTTC. The complete variable domain, with remaining parts taken from reference TRBV18 and TRBJ2-1, reads NAGVMQNPRHLVRRRGQEARLRCSPMKGHSHVYWYRQLPEEGLKFMVYLQKENIIDESGMPKERFSAEFPKEGPSILRIQQVVRGDSAAYFCASSPINEQFFGPGTRLTVL.

Written as DNA, the CDR3 is TGTGCCTGGAGTGTTAGGGTGGGGCAGGCCGGGGAGCTGTTTTTT. This translates into CAWSVRVGQAGELFF. The V and J genes are TRBV30 and TRBJ2-2, with D maybe TRBD1 (5 bases). Germline V gives CDR1 GTSNPN, CDR2 SVGIG (reference sequence). Trimming left V 0 bases short and J 6 bases short, with 14 bases between. The CDR3 extends over 15 amino acids. Using reference TRBV30 and TRBJ2-2 for the parts outside the CDR3, the full variable domain is SQTIHQWPATLVQPVGSPLSLECTVEGTSNPNLYWYRQAAGRGLQLLFYSVGIGQISSEVPQNLSASRPQDRQFILSSKKLLLSDSGFYLCAWSVRVGQAGELFFGEGSRLTVL.

This clone occurred a few times. The chain has TRBV28 and TRBJ1-2; weak D call: TRBD1 (5 bases). The germline V gene has CDR1 MDHEN and CDR2 SYDVKM. V lost 7 bases, J lost 2 bases, and 14 bases lay in between. The CDR3 has 14 amino acids. CDR3 region: CASTPGGGNYGYTF. As DNA, the CDR3 is TGTGCCAGCACCCCCGGGGGAGGGAACTATGGCTACACCTTC.